This T cell receptor (beta chain) appears in the sequencing data of a study of blood T cell repertoires in COVID-19. Background on the study: Acute and convalescent COVID-19 samples came from the United States, Italy and Spain. PBMCs, B-cell-depleted T cells, or T cells were the source of the cDNA or gDNA that made up the material.

Per germline, CDR1 LNHDA and CDR2 SQIVND (reference sequence). The CDR3 runs 15 residues. The ends were cut back, 3 bases at V and 0 bases at J, with 9 bases in the middle. As processed by the authors: Amplified reference gene primers provided the basis for estimating nucleated cell counts. Clones were sequenced by immunoSEQ multiplex PCR, and TCRdb holds only the in-frame ones, with some missing. V and J calls plus clone size are reproduced from that table; the DNA served to infer D and trimming. The sample holds about 300,000 clones, about 87% seen once. This chain uses TRBV19 with TRBJ1-3; the D is unclear. The specimen was peripheral blood. This TCR was recovered from a young woman who had recovered from COVID-19. The CDR3 region has the DNA TGTGCCAGTAGTATCCCCACGAGCTCTGGAAACACCATATATTTT. Translated, it gives CASSIPTSSGNTIYF.